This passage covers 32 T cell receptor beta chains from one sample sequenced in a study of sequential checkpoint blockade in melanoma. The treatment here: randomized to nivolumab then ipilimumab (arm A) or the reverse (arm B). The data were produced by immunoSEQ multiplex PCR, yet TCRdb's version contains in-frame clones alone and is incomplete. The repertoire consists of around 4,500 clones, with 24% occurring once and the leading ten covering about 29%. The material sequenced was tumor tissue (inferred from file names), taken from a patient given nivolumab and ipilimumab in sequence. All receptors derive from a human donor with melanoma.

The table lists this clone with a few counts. The CDR3 region has the DNA TGTGCCAGCAGCGTAGCTTTAGGGGGCTCCTACAATGAGCAGTTCTTC. Residues: CASSVALGGSYNEQFF. The chain is built from TRBV9 and TRBJ2-1; the D gene is possibly TRBD1 (6 bases). Trimming removed 0 bases at V and 0 bases at J, with 10 bases between. The CDR3 spans 16 residues. Germline assignment: CDR1 SGDLS and CDR2 YYNGEE.

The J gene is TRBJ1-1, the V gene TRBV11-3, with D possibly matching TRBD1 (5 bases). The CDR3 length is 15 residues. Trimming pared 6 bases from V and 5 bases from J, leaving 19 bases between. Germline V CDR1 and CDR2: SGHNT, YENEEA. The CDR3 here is CASSPLPAGGTEAFF. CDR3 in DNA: TGTGCCAGCAGTCCCCTCCCCGCCGGGGGGACTGAAGCTTTCTTT. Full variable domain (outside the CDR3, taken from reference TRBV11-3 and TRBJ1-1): EAGVVQSPRYKIIEKKQPVAFWCNPISGHNTLYWYLQNLGQGPELLIRYENEEAVDDSQLPKDRFSAERLKGVDSTLKIQPAELGDSAVYLCASSPLPAGGTEAFFGQGTRLTVV.

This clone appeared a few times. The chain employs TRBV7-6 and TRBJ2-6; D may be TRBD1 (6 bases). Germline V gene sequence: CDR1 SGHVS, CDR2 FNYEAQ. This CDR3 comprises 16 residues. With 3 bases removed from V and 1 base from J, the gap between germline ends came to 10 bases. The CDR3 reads CASSFPTGSGANVLTF. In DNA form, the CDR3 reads TGTGCCAGCAGCTTCCCGACAGGATCTGGGGCCAACGTCCTGACTTTC.

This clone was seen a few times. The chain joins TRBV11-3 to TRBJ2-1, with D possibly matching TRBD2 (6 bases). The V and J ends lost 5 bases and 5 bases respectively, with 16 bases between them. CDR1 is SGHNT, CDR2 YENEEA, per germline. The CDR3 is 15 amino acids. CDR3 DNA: TGTGCCAGCAGCCGTTCGGGACTTCTGCACAATGAGCAGTTCTTC. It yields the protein CASSRSGLLHNEQFF. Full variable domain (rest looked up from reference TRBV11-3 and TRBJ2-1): EAGVVQSPRYKIIEKKQPVAFWCNPISGHNTLYWYLQNLGQGPELLIRYENEEAVDDSQLPKDRFSAERLKGVDSTLKIQPAELGDSAVYLCASSRSGLLHNEQFFGPGTRLTVL.

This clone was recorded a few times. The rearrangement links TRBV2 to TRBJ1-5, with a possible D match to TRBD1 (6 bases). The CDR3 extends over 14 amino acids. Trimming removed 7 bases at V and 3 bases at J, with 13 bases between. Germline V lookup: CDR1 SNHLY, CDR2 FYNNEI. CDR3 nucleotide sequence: TGTGCCAGCAACCCCGGACAGAACAATCAGCCCCAGCATTTT. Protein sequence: CASNPGQNNQPQHF.

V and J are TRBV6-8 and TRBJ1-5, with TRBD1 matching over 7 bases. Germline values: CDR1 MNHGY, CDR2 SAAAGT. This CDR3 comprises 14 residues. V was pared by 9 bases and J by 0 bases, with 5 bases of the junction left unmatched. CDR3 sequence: CARVQGYSNQPQHF. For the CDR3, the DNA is TGTGCCAGAGTACAGGGGTATAGCAATCAGCCCCAGCATTTT.

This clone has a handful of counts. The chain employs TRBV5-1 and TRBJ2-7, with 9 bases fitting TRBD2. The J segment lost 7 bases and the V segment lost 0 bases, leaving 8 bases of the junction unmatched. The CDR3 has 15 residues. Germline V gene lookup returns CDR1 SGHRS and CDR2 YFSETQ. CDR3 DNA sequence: TGCGCCAGCAGCTTGGAAGTAGCGGGAGCCATAGAGCAGTACTTC. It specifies CASSLEVAGAIEQYF.

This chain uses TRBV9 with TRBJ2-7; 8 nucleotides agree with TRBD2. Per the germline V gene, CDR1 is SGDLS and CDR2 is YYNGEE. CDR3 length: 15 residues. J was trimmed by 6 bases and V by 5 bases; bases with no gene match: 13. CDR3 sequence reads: CASSTRGGLNSEQYF. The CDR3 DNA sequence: TGTGCCAGCAGTACCCGGGGGGGCTTAAACAGCGAGCAGTACTTC.

The CDR3 region is CASSRSGGSYNEQFF. The CDR3 DNA reads TGTGCCAGTAGCCGGTCGGGTGGTTCCTACAATGAGCAGTTCTTC. J is TRBJ2-1 and V is TRBV19, with no clear D. CDR1 and CDR2 (germline): LNHDA, SQIVND (reference sequence). The V gene lost 6 bases and the J gene lost 1 base, with 13 bases spanning the gap. The CDR3 consists of 15 residues.

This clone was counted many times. This chain's CDR3 is CASSYVRGLNTEAFF. The CDR3 coding sequence is TGTGCCAGCAGTTACGTCAGGGGATTGAACACTGAAGCTTTCTTT. The chain uses TRBV6-8 and TRBJ1-1, with a weak D call TRBD1 (6 bases). In germline, CDR1 is MNHGY, CDR2 SAAAGT. V shed 2 bases and J shed 0 bases, with 10 bases lying between them. The CDR3 loop spans 15 amino acids.

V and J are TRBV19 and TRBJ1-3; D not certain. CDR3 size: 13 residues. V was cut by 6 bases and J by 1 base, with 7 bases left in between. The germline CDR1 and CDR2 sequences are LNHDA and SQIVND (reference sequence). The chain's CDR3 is CASSGFSGNTIYF. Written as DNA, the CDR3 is TGTGCCAGTAGCGGGTTTTCTGGAAACACCATATATTTT.

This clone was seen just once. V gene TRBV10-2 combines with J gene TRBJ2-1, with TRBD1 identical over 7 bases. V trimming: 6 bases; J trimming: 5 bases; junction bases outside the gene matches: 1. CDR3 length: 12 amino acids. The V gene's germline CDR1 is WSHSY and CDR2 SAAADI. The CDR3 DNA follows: TGCGCCAGCAGCGACAGGGACAATGAGCAGTTCTTC. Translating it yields CASSDRDNEQFF.

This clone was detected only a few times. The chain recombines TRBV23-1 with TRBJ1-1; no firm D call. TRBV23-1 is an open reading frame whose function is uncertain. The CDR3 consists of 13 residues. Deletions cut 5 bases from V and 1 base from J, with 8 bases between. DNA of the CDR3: TGCGCCAGCAGTGACTTTTGGAACACTGAAGCTTTCTTT. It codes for CASSDFWNTEAFF.

The chain's CDR3 is CASRGMGQNTEAFF. The CDR3 DNA reads as TGTGCCAGCAGGGGAATGGGGCAGAACACTGAAGCTTTCTTT. The chain combines TRBV11-3 with TRBJ1-1, with D perhaps TRBD1 (5 bases). Trimming took off 6 bases at V and 1 base at J, with 12 bases between the two ends. Germline V gene sequence: CDR1 SGHNT, CDR2 YENEEA. The CDR3 runs to 14 residues. Based on the CDR3 plus reference TRBV11-3 and TRBJ1-1, the full variable domain is EAGVVQSPRYKIIEKKQPVAFWCNPISGHNTLYWYLQNLGQGPELLIRYENEEAVDDSQLPKDRFSAERLKGVDSTLKIQPAELGDSAVYLCASRGMGQNTEAFFGQGTRLTVV.

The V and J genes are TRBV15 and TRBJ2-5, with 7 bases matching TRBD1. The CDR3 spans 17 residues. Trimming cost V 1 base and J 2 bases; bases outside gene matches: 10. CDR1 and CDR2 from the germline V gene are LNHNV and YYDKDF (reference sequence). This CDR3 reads CATSRGSLTGSQETQYF. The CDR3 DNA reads TGTGCCACCAGCAGAGGCTCGTTGACAGGGAGTCAAGAGACCCAGTACTTC.

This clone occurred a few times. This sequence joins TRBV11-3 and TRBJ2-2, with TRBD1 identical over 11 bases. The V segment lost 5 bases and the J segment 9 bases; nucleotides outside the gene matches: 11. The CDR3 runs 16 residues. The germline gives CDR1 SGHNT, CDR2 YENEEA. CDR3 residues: CASSRAGTGGSWELFF. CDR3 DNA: TGTGCCAGCAGCCGAGCCGGGACAGGGGGAAGCTGGGAGCTGTTTTTT.

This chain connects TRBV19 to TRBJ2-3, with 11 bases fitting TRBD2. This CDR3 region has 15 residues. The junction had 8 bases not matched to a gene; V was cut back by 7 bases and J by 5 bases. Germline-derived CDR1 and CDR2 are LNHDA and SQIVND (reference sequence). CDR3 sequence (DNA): TGTGCCAGTACCCTGGATAGCGGGAGGGGAGATACGCAGTATTTT. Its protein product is CASTLDSGRGDTQYF.

CDR3 in amino acids: CASSPRGEGETQYF. CDR3 sequence (DNA): TGCGCCAGCAGCCCCCGAGGGGAAGGAGAGACCCAGTACTTC. The chain combines TRBV5-1 with TRBJ2-5, with D perhaps assigned TRBD1 or TRBD2 (5 bases each). In germline, CDR1 is SGHRS, CDR2 YFSETQ. V gave up 4 bases and J gave up 4 bases, with 14 bases separating them. The CDR3 is made up of 14 amino acids.

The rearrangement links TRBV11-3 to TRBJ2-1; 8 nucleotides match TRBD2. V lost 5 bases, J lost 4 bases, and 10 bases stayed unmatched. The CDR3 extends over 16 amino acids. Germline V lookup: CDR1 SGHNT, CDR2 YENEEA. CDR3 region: CASSPYSGIVYNEQFF. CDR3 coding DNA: TGTGCCAGCAGCCCTTATAGCGGGATTGTGTACAATGAGCAGTTCTTC.

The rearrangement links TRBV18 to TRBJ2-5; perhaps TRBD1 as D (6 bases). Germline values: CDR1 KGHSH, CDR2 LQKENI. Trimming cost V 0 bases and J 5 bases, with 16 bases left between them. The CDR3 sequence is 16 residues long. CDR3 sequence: CASSPPLQGNSETQYF. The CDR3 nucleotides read TGTGCCAGCTCACCACCGTTGCAGGGGAATTCCGAGACCCAGTACTTC. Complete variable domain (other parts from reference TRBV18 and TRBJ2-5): NAGVMQNPRHLVRRRGQEARLRCSPMKGHSHVYWYRQLPEEGLKFMVYLQKENIIDESGMPKERFSAEFPKEGPSILRIQQVVRGDSAAYFCASSPPLQGNSETQYFGPGTRLLVL.

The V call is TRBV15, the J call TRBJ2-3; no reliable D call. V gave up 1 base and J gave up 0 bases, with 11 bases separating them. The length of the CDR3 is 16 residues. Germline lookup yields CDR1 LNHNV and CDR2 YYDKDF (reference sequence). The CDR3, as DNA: TGTGCCACCAGCAGAGGTCTATCCTTTAGCACAGATACGCAGTATTTT. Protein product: CATSRGLSFSTDTQYF.

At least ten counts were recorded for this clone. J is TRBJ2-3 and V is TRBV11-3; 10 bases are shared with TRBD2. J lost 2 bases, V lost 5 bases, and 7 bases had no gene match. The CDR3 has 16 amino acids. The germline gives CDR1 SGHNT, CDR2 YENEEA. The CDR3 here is CASSPGTSAYTDTQYF. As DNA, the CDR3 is TGTGCCAGCAGCCCGGGGACTAGCGCTTACACAGATACGCAGTATTTT.

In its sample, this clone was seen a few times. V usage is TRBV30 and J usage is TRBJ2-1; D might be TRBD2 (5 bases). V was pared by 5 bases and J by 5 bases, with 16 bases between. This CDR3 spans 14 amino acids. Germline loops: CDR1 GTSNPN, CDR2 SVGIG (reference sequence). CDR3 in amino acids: CAWARGLRDNEQFF. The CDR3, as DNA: TGTGCCTGGGCGCGAGGGTTAAGGGACAATGAGCAGTTCTTC.

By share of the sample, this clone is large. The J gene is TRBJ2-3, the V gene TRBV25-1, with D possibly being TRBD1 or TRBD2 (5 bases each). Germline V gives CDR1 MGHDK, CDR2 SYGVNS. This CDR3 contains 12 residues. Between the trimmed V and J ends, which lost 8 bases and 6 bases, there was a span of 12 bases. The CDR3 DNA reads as TGTGCCAGCCGGGACCCTGGGGATACGCAGTATTTT. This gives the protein CASRDPGDTQYF.

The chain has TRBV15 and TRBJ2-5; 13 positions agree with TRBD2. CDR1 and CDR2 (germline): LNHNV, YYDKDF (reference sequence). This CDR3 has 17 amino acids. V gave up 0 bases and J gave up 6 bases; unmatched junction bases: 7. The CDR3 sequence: CATSRELAGGLVKTQYF. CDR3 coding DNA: TGTGCCACCAGCAGAGAACTAGCGGGAGGGTTGGTAAAGACCCAGTACTTC.

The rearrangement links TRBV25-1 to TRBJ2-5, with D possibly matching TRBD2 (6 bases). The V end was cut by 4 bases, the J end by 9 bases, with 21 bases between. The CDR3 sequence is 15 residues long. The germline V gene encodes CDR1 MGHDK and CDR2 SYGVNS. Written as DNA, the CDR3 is TGTGCCAGCAGTGGGGCTAGCGAGGCAGGAAGGGCCCAGTACTTC. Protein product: CASSGASEAGRAQYF. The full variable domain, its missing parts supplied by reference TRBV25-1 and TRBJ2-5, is EADIYQTPRYLVIGTGKKITLECSQTMGHDKMYWYQQDPGMELHLIHYSYGVNSTEKGDLSSESTVSRIRTEHFPLTLESARPSHTSQYLCASSGASEAGRAQYFGPGTRLLVL.

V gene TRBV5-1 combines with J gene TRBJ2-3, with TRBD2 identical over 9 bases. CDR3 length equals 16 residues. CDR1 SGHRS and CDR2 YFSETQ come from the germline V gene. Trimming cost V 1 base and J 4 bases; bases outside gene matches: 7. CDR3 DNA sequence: TGCGCCAGCAGCTTGCAGCCTAGCGGGAAGGCAGATACGCAGTATTTT. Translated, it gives CASSLQPSGKADTQYF.

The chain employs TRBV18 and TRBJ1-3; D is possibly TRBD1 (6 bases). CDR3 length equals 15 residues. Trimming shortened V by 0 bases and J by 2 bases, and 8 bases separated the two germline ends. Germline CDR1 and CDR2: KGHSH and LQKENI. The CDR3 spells CASSPPRTAGNTIYF. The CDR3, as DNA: TGTGCCAGCTCACCACCCCGGACAGCTGGAAACACCATATATTTT. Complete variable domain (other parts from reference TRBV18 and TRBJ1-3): NAGVMQNPRHLVRRRGQEARLRCSPMKGHSHVYWYRQLPEEGLKFMVYLQKENIIDESGMPKERFSAEFPKEGPSILRIQQVVRGDSAAYFCASSPPRTAGNTIYFGEGSWLTVV.

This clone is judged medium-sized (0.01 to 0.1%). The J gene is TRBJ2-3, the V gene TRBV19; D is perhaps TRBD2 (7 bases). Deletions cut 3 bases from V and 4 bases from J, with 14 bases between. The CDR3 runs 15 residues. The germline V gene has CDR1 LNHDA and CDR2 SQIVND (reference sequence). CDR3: CASSIFGGQADTQYF. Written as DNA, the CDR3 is TGTGCCAGTAGTATCTTCGGGGGGCAGGCAGATACGCAGTATTTT.

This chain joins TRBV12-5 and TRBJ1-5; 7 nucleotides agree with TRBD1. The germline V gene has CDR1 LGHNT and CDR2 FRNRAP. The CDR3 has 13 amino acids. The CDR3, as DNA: TGTGCCAGCGGGGGGACAGAGAATCAGCCCCAGCATTTT. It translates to CASGGTENQPQHF.

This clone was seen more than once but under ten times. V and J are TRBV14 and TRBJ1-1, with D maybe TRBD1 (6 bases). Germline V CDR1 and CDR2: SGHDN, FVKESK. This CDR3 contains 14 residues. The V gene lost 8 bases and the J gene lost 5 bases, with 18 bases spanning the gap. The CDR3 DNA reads TGTGCCAGCGCTTCGGGGGGCGCAGGGACTGAAGCTTTCTTT. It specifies CASASGGAGTEAFF.

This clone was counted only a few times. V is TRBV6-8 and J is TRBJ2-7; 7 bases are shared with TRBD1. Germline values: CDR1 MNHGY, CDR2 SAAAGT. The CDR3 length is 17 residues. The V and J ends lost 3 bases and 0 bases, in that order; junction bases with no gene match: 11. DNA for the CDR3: TGTGCCAGCAGTTATTGGTCCGGGACAGCGTACTCCTACGAGCAGTACTTC. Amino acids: CASSYWSGTAYSYEQYF.